Included here is one TCR beta chain sequence, with context. Via MiXCR, TCRdb re-called the RT-PCR reads, giving one row per CDR3 protein. The profile covers about 680,000 distinct CDR3 sequences, with approximately 15% appearing a single time and 3.6% taken by the ten largest. The length of the CDR3 is 18 residues. The germline CDR1 and CDR2 sequences are SGHDN and FVKESK. With 4 bases clipped from V and 0 bases from J, the junction kept 9 bases outside the gene matches. The clonotype originates from a female donor in good health, serving as a healthy control. The chain recombines TRBV14 with TRBJ2-6; 7 nucleotides align to TRBD1. Sequencing was performed on memory CD4+ T cells from blood. In DNA form, the CDR3 reads TGTGCCAGCAGCCGCCAGACAGGGTTCCCCTCTGGGGCCAACGTCCTGACTTTC. This sequence encodes CASSRQTGFPSGANVLTF. The full variable domain, its missing parts supplied by reference TRBV14 and TRBJ2-6, is EAGVTQFPSHSVIEKGQTVTLRCDPISGHDNLYWYRRVMGKEIKFLLHFVKESKQDESGMPNNRFLAERTGGTYSTLKVQPAELEDSGVYFCASSRQTGFPSGANVLTFGAGSRLTVL.